These T cell receptor beta chains were read from a single sample in a study of T cell responses to AZD1222 COVID-19 vaccine. Some clones are missing from TCRdb's copy, which holds only in-frame ones; the method was immunoSEQ multiplex PCR. The sample consists of approximately 100,000 clones, around nine tenths of them appearing once. The input for sequencing was peripheral blood, taken on day 0 of AZD1222 vaccination. These receptors all come from an adult in good health. Both conserved end residues are part of each CDR3. A D gene is named only where the DNA matches it firmly. Clone size, where shown, is once, few, many, or a class for clones that have expanded.

TGCGCCAGCGGGGGCACAGGGGAAGGGACTGAAGCTTTCTTT | CASGGTGEGTEAFF | TRBJ1-1 | TRBV5-1 | once | TRBD1
TGTGCCAGCAGCATGACAGGGGACACTGAAGCTTTCTTT | CASSMTGDTEAFF | TRBJ1-1 | TRBV7-9 | - | TRBD1
TGTGCCAGCAGTTTAGGCGGGGGTTCCCAAGATACGCAGTATTTT | CASSLGGGSQDTQYF | TRBJ2-3 | TRBV28 | - | TRBD2
TGTGCCAGCAGTTTTCGAGGAGGCACCATATATTTT | CASSFRGGTIYF | TRBJ1-3 | TRBV6-5 | - | -
TGCGCCAGCAGCGCTGGGACTAGCGGGGGGGGAGAGACCCAGTACTTC | CASSAGTSGGGETQYF | TRBJ2-5 | TRBV5-1 | once | TRBD2
TGTGCCACCAGTGAAGTGGGCTCGTACAATGAGCAGTTCTTC | CATSEVGSYNEQFF | TRBJ2-1 | TRBV24-1 | - | -
TGTGCCAGCAGCCAACGGGCTATGGATGAAAAACTGTTTTTT | CASSQRAMDEKLFF | TRBJ1-4 | TRBV14 | - | -
TGCGCCAGCAGTGAGTCGAAAGAGACCCAGTACTTC | CASSESKETQYF | TRBJ2-5 | TRBV10-1 | - | -
TGCGCCAGCAGCCCCCGCCTTGCAGGGCAGAACACTGAAGCTTTCTTT | CASSPRLAGQNTEAFF | TRBJ1-1 | TRBV5-1 | - | -
TGTGCCAGTAGTATAGTGGAGGGGAGAAACTATGGCTACACCTTC | CASSIVEGRNYGYTF | TRBJ1-2 | TRBV19 | - | -
TGTGCCAGCTCACCGACAGGGGCAAACACTGAAGCTTTCTTT | CASSPTGANTEAFF | TRBJ1-1 | TRBV18 | - | TRBD1
TGTGCCAGCAGCCAAGGGGGACAGAACACTGAAGCTTTCTTT | CASSQGGQNTEAFF | TRBJ1-1 | TRBV3-1/TRBV3-2 | once | -
TGTGCCAGCAGCTTGGGCTATAACTATGGCTACACCTTC | CASSLGYNYGYTF | TRBJ1-2 | TRBV5-5 | - | -
TGTGCCATCAGGGATCTAGCGGGGGGCCCCTACAATGAGCAGTTCTTC | CAIRDLAGGPYNEQFF | TRBJ2-1 | TRBV10-3 | - | TRBD2
TGTGCCAGCTCAGAGACAGTCCAGGGAATTGAAAAACTGTTTTTT | CASSETVQGIEKLFF | TRBJ1-4 | TRBV18 | - | -
TGTGCCAGCAGCGTAACGACGGACAGGGCGGACACCGGGGAGCTGTTTTTT | CASSVTTDRADTGELFF | TRBJ2-2 | TRBV28 | - | TRBD1
TGCGCCAGCAGCTTGACCTCAGCGACCACTGAAGCTTTCTTT | CASSLTSATTEAFF | TRBJ1-1 | TRBV5-1 | - | -
TGTGCCACCAGCAGAGTAGCGCAAGGGACTGGGGCCAACGTCCTGACTTTC | CATSRVAQGTGANVLTF | TRBJ2-6 | TRBV15 | - | -
TGTGCCTGGAGTGTACATGAGAGGGAGGTGTCTGGAAACTACGAGCAGTACTTC | CAWSVHEREVSGNYEQYF | TRBJ2-7 | TRBV30 | - | -
TGCAGCGTTGAATCGGGTTGGGGGATGAACACTGAAGCTTTCTTT | CSVESGWGMNTEAFF | TRBJ1-1 | TRBV29-1 | few | -
TGTGCCAGCAGCTTACGGACAGGGGGGAACACTGAAGCTTTCTTT | CASSLRTGGNTEAFF | TRBJ1-1 | TRBV7-6 | few | TRBD1
TGTGCCTCTCGAACAGGGTGGAGCAATCAGCCCCAGCATTTT | CASRTGWSNQPQHF | TRBJ1-5 | TRBV19 | - | -
TGTGCCTGGAGTGTATCCTTCACAGATACGCAGTATTTT | CAWSVSFTDTQYF | TRBJ2-3 | TRBV30 | - | -
TGTGCCATCAGTCCCGACCCCGATGGCCTCCTCTTT | CAISPDPDGLLF | TRBJ1-1 | TRBV10-3 | - | -
TGTGCCAGCAGCCCAACCGGGACAGGGATAGAAGCTTTCTTT | CASSPTGTGIEAFF | TRBJ1-1 | TRBV7-2 | once | TRBD1
TGTGCCAGCAGTTTTAGGGCAGACCTTATGAACACTGAAGCTTTCTTT | CASSFRADLMNTEAFF | TRBJ1-1 | TRBV27 | - | -
TGCGCCAGCAGCTTGGCCTTTCTAGACAATGAGCAGTTCTTC | CASSLAFLDNEQFF | TRBJ2-1 | TRBV5-1 | - | -
TGTGCCAGTAAAAGAACAGGGTCTCAAGAGACCCAGTACTTC | CASKRTGSQETQYF | TRBJ2-5 | TRBV19 | - | -
TGTGCCAGCAGCCCTCGGTTGAATTCACCCCTCCACTTT | CASSPRLNSPLHF | TRBJ1-6 | TRBV5-4 | - | -
TGTGCCACCAGCAGAGAACTAGCGGGCGGGCCGTTTAGCACAGATACGCAGTATTTT | CATSRELAGGPFSTDTQYF | TRBJ2-3 | TRBV15 | - | TRBD2
TGTGCCAGCAGCAGAGTACCCCTCCACTTT | CASSRVPLHF | TRBJ1-6 | TRBV7-3 | - | -
TGCGCCAGCAGCGAGGGACAGTCCGGTAATGAAAAACTGTTTTTT | CASSEGQSGNEKLFF | TRBJ1-4 | TRBV5-1 | - | TRBD1
TGTGCCGCTCTGAGCGGGGGGGCCTACGAGCAGTACTTC | CAALSGGAYEQYF | TRBJ2-7 | TRBV6-5 | - | TRBD2
TGTGCCAGCAGCTTGAAAGTTGACACCTATTGGGGAGACATTCAGTACTTC | CASSLKVDTYWGDIQYF | TRBJ2-4 | TRBV5-5 | - | -
TGTGCCAGCAGCCCCAGGGGAAATACTGAAGCTTTCTTT | CASSPRGNTEAFF | TRBJ1-1 | TRBV11-3 | - | -
TGTGCCATCAGTGAAGGAGGGGGGGCTGAAGCTTTCTTT | CAISEGGGAEAFF | TRBJ1-1 | TRBV10-3 | - | -
TGTGCCAGCACAGATTGGCAAAACACCGGGGAGCTGTTTTTT | CASTDWQNTGELFF | TRBJ2-2 | TRBV2 | - | -
TGCGCCAGCAGCCGCCCCCCGGGACGTAGCACAGATACGCAGTATTTT | CASSRPPGRSTDTQYF | TRBJ2-3 | TRBV5-1 | - | -
TGTGCCAGCAGCGTAGGAGTGGGCCCTAACTATGGCTACACCTTC | CASSVGVGPNYGYTF | TRBJ1-2 | TRBV9 | - | -
TGTGCCAGCAGCCCAGGCGGGAGGGCTGAAGCTTTCTTT | CASSPGGRAEAFF | TRBJ1-1 | TRBV13 | once | -
TGTGCCAGCAGCCAATCGAGTGGCGGGGAGCTGTTTTTT | CASSQSSGGELFF | TRBJ2-2 | TRBV16 | - | -
TGTGCCAGCAGCGTAGCTACCTGGGGGGCGAATCCAAACACCGGGGAGCTGTTTTTT | CASSVATWGANPNTGELFF | TRBJ2-2 | TRBV9 | - | -
TGTGCCAGCAAAAGTCTAGCGGGGGGGAATGAGCAGTTCTTC | CASKSLAGGNEQFF | TRBJ2-1 | TRBV2 | - | TRBD2